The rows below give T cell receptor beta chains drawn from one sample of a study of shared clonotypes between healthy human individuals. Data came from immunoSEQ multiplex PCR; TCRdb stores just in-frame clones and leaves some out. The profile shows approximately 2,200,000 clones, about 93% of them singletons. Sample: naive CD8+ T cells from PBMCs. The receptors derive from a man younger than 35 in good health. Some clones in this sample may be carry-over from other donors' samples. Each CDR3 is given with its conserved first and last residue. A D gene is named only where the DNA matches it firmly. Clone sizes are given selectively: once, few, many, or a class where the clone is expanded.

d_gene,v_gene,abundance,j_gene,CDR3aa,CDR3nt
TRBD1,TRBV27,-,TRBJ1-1,CASSLLGQGDTEAFF,TGTGCCAGCAGTTTATTGGGACAGGGGGACACTGAAGCTTTCTTT
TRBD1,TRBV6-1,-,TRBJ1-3,CASSGGQDAGNTIYF,TGTGCCAGCAGTGGGGGACAGGATGCTGGAAACACCATATATTTT
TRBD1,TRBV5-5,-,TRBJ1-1,CASSLVPGGMNTEAFF,TGTGCCAGCAGCTTGGTCCCAGGGGGAATGAACACTGAAGCTTTCTTT
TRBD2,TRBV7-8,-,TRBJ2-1,CASSLARREPYNEQFF,TGTGCCAGCAGCTTAGCGCGGCGGGAGCCCTACAATGAGCAGTTCTTC
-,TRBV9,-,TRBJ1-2,CASRPTSGALDYGYTF,TGTGCCAGCAGACCTACCTCGGGGGCGCTTGACTATGGCTACACCTTC
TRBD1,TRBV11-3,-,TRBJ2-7,CASSLLPGTGYEQYF,TGTGCCAGCAGCTTGTTACCAGGGACAGGCTACGAGCAGTACTTC
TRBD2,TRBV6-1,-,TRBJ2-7,CASREGLAGEGYEQYF,TGTGCCAGCAGGGAAGGACTAGCGGGAGAAGGGTACGAGCAGTACTTC
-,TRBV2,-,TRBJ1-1,CASSKMRWGAFF,TGTGCCAGCAGCAAGATGAGATGGGGAGCTTTCTTT
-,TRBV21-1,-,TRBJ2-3,CASSKLVGRTGTEDTQYF,TGTGCCAGCAGCAAACTCGTAGGCAGGACAGGGACGGAGGATACGCAGTATTTT
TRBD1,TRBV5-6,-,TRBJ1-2,CASSPDRDVLVWTF,TGTGCCAGCAGCCCCGACAGGGATGTCCTAGTTTGGACCTTC
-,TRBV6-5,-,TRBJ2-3,CASSYSDGTDTQYF,TGTGCCAGCAGTTACTCGGACGGAACAGATACGCAGTATTTT
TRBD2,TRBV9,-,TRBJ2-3,CASSTQLATGTDTQYF,TGTGCCAGCAGCACCCAACTAGCGACCGGCACAGATACGCAGTATTTT
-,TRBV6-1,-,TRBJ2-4,CASSEGFGPRDF,TGTGCCAGCAGTGAAGGGTTCGGGCCCCGGGACTTC
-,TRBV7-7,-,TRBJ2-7,CASSPYRGEQYF,TGTGCCAGCAGCCCATATAGAGGCGAGCAGTACTTC
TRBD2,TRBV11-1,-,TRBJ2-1,CASSLSGLAVYNEQFF,TGTGCCAGCAGCTTGAGCGGACTAGCGGTTTACAATGAGCAGTTCTTC
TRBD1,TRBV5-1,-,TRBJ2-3,CASSGSRGRGDTQYF,TGCGCCAGCAGCGGATCCAGGGGGCGGGGAGATACGCAGTATTTT
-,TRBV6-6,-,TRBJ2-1,CASSSDRSYNEQFF,TGTGCCAGCAGTTCGGACCGCTCCTACAATGAGCAGTTCTTC
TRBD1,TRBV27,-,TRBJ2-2,CASTGQGSTGELFF,TGTGCCAGCACCGGACAGGGGTCGACCGGGGAGCTGTTTTTT
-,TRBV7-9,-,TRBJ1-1,CASSLGQVNTEAFF,TGTGCCAGCAGCTTAGGACAGGTGAACACTGAAGCTTTCTTT
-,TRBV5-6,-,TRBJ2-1,CASSLIAYNEQFF,TGTGCCAGCAGCTTGATAGCGTACAATGAGCAGTTCTTC
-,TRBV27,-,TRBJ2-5,CASSLGVHLSQETQYF,TGTGCCAGCAGTTTAGGGGTTCACTTGAGTCAAGAGACCCAGTACTTC
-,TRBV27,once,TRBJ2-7,CASSFRGTYEQYF,TGTGCCAGCAGTTTCCGGGGAACCTACGAGCAGTACTTC
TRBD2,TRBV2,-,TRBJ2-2,CASSDTAGGDTGELFF,TGTGCCAGCAGTGACACGGCGGGAGGAGACACCGGGGAGCTGTTTTTT
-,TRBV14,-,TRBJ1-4,CASSHRWAAEKLFF,TGTGCCAGCAGCCATAGATGGGCGGCTGAAAAACTGTTTTTT
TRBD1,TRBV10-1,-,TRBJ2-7,CASSAGRGLGGSGYEQYF,TGCGCCAGCAGTGCGGGCAGGGGGCTGGGTGGGAGCGGCTACGAGCAGTACTTC
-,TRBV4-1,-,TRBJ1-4,CASSQVGSLGTAYEKLFF,TGCGCCAGCAGCCAAGTGGGGAGCCTTGGGACCGCATATGAAAAACTGTTTTTT
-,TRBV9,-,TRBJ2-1,CASSRTKSYNEQFF,TGTGCCAGCAGCAGAACTAAATCGTACAATGAGCAGTTCTTC
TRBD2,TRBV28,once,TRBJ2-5,CASSFTAGMGETQYF,TGTGCCAGCAGTTTCACAGCGGGGATGGGGGAGACCCAGTACTTC
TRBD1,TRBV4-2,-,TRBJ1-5,CASWDRVSNQPQHF,TGTGCCAGCTGGGACAGGGTTAGCAATCAGCCCCAGCATTTT
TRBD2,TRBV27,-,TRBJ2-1,CASSLIGGSSYNEQFF,TGTGCCAGCAGTTTAATTGGCGGGAGCTCCTACAATGAGCAGTTCTTC
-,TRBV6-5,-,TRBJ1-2,CASSYGGSDGYTF,TGTGCCAGCAGTTACGGGGGTAGCGATGGCTACACCTTC
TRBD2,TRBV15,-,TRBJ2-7,CATSRVAGVGYEQYF,TGTGCCACCAGCAGAGTAGCGGGAGTCGGATACGAGCAGTACTTC
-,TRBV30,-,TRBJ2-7,CGPDSLIYEQYF,TGTGGCCCTGACAGCTTAATTTACGAGCAGTACTTC
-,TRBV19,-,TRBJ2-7,CASSGGSEQYF,TGTGCCAGTAGTGGTGGGTCCGAGCAGTACTTC
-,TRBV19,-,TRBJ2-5,CASSRAGRGVQETQYF,TGTGCCAGTAGCAGGGCCGGCAGGGGGGTCCAAGAGACCCAGTACTTC
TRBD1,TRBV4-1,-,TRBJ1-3,CASRQGQGEGNTIYF,TGCGCCAGCAGACAGGGACAGGGGGAAGGAAACACCATATATTTT
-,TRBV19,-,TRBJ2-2,CASNRRENTGELFF,TGTGCCAGTAATCGAAGGGAGAACACCGGGGAGCTGTTTTTT
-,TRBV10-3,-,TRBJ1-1,CAVKTPYRAAEAFF,TGTGCCGTCAAAACCCCGTACAGGGCTGCTGAAGCTTTCTTT
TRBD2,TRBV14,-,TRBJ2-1,CASSPWGSGRYEQFF,TGTGCCAGCAGCCCCTGGGGTAGCGGGAGGTATGAGCAGTTCTTC
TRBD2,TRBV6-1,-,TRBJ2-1,CASSEGIAGVSRSYNEQFF,TGTGCCAGCAGTGAAGGGATAGCGGGAGTTTCAAGATCCTACAATGAGCAGTTCTTC